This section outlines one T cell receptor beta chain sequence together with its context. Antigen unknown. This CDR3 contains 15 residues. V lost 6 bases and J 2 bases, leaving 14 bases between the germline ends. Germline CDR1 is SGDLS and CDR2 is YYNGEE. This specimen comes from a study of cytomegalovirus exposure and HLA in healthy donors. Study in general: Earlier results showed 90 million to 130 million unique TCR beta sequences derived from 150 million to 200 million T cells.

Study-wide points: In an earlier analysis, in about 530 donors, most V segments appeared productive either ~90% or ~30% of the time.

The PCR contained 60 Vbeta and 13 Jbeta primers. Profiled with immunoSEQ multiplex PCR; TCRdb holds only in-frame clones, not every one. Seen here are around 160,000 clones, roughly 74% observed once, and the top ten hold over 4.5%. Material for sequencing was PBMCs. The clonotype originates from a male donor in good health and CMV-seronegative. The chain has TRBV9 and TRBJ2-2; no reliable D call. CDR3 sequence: CASKESPSNTGELFF. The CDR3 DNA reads TGTGCCAGCAAAGAGAGCCCCTCTAACACCGGGGAGCTGTTTTTT.